The T cell receptor beta chain under discussion was sequenced for a study of blood T cell repertoires in COVID-19. This clone is medium-sized. The CDR3 spans 14 residues. With 7 bases clipped from V and 3 bases from J, the junction kept 5 bases outside the gene matches. From germline, CDR1 is SGHAT and CDR2 FQNNGV. Authors' methods: Amplification from reference gene primers served as the basis for estimated nucleated cell counts. Repertoires were generated with immunoSEQ multiplex PCR, while TCRdb's copy carries only in-frame clones and drops some. V and J calls and clone size are given by that table; D and trimming were obtained from the DNA. The sample carries nearly 350,000 clones, around 88% recorded once.

This rearrangement joins TRBV11-2 to TRBJ2-7; 11 bases agree with TRBD1. Material for sequencing was peripheral blood. This clonotype originated in a man aged 30 to 39 with active or convalescent COVID-19. The DNA for the CDR3 is TGTGCCAGCATGAGAGGGACAGGGGGCTACGAGCAGTACTTC. It encodes CASMRGTGGYEQYF. The full variable domain, in which reference TRBV11-2 and TRBJ2-7 provide the parts outside the CDR3, is EAGVAQSPRYKIIEKRQSVAFWCNPISGHATLYWYQQILGQGPKLLIQFQNNGVVDDSQLPKDRFSAERLKGVDSTLKIQPAKLEDSAVYLCASMRGTGGYEQYFGPGTRLTVT.